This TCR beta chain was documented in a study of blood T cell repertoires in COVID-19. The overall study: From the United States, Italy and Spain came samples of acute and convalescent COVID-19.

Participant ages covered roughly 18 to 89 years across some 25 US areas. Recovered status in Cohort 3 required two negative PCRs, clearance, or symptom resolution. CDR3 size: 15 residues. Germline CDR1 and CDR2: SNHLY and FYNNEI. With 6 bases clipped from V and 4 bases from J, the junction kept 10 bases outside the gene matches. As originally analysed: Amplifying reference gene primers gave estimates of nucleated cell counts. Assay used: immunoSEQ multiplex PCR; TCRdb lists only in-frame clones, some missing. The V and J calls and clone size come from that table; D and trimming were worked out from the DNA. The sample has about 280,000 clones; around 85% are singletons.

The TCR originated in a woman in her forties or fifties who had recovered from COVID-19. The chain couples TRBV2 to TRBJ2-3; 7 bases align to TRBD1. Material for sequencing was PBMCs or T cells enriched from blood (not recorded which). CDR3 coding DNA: TGTGCCAGCAGCGTAAACAGGGGACGGTCAGATACGCAGTATTTT. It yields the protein CASSVNRGRSDTQYF.